The 9 T cell receptor beta chains reported below all come from one sample, sequenced in a study of cytotoxic CD8 clonotypes in ibrutinib-treated CLL. The repertoire was sequenced with immunoSEQ multiplex PCR; TCRdb's copy has only in-frame clones and lacks some. The sample shows 100,000 to 150,000 clones, 70% to 90% of them seen only once. The sample was PBMCs, taken after 24 months of ibrutinib treatment. These receptors came from a human donor with chronic lymphocytic leukemia.

This clone has more than one count but fewer than ten. Other nucleotide sequences in the sample specify the same CDR3. This rearrangement joins TRBV4-2 to TRBJ2-1, with 8 bases fitting TRBD2. Germline V lookup: CDR1 LGHNA, CDR2 YNFKEQ. The CDR3 loop spans 16 amino acids. Trimming removed 3 bases from V and 0 bases from J; junction bases left unmatched: 4. The CDR3 region has the DNA TGTGCCAGCAGCCAGGGGCGGGAGGTCTCCTACAATGAGCAGTTCTTC. Its protein product is CASSQGREVSYNEQFF.

The CDR3 coding sequence is TGTGCCAGCAGGTCCAACAGGGGGCAGGGTCAGCCCCAGCATTTT. Protein sequence: CASRSNRGQGQPQHF. V usage is TRBV27 and J usage is TRBJ1-5; TRBD1 aligns across 9 bases. The germline CDR1 and CDR2 sequences are MNHEY and SMNVEV (reference sequence). The ends lost 6 bases at V and 6 bases at J; junction bases unmatched: 9. The CDR3 is made up of 15 amino acids.

DNA for the CDR3: TGCGCCAGCTCCGGGCCGGGGTTCTACAATGAGCAGTTCTTC. The encoded protein is CASSGPGFYNEQFF. V and J are TRBV5-1 and TRBJ2-1; D is possibly TRBD2 (5 bases). The germline V gene has CDR1 SGHRS and CDR2 YFSETQ. Trimming removed 7 bases at V and 3 bases at J, with 14 bases between. This CDR3 spans 14 amino acids.

The chain is built from TRBV19 and TRBJ2-7; D unresolved. The germline CDR1 and CDR2 sequences are LNHDA and SQIVND (reference sequence). With 6 bases removed from V and 2 bases from J, the gap between germline ends came to 17 bases. CDR3 length equals 15 residues. The DNA for the CDR3 is TGTGCCAGTAGCCGTCAGAGTGACAAGCCCTACGAGCAGTACTTC. Translation: CASSRQSDKPYEQYF.

This chain uses TRBV21-1 with TRBJ2-7. TRBV21-1 represents a pseudogene. This CDR3 has 17 amino acids. CDR3 loop: CASSKGVRAHPPYEQYF. In nucleotides, the CDR3 is TGTGCCAGCAGCAAGGGTGTCCGGGCCCACCCTCCCTACGAGCAGTACTTC.

This rearrangement joins TRBV5-4 to TRBJ2-3; 8 positions agree with TRBD2. Germline trimming cut 4 bases from V and 0 bases from J; bases unmatched to any gene: 7. There are 16 residues in the CDR3. Germline CDR1 is SGHNT and CDR2 is YYREEE (reference sequence). CDR3 loop: CASSRGGAASTDTQYF. The CDR3 DNA sequence: TGTGCCAGCAGCCGGGGGGGAGCGGCGAGCACAGATACGCAGTATTTT.

This chain links TRBV19 with TRBJ2-4; 10 bases agree with TRBD2. The CDR3 spans 16 residues. Trimming cost V 5 bases and J 9 bases; bases outside gene matches: 13. Germline V gene data show CDR1 as LNHDA and CDR2 as SQIVND (reference sequence). CDR3 protein: CASSVQPGTSDFIQYF. CDR3 nucleotides: TGTGCCAGTAGTGTCCAACCCGGGACTAGCGATTTCATTCAGTACTTC.

This chain connects TRBV7-2 to TRBJ1-1; a possible D gene is TRBD1 (6 bases). The V end was cut by 1 base, the J end by 0 bases, with 12 bases between. Germline CDR1 reads SGHTA; CDR2 reads FQGNSA. CDR3 length equals 16 residues. The CDR3 DNA is TGTGCCAGCAGCTTAGAGTCGGGGGCCATGAACACTGAAGCTTTCTTT. Translating it yields CASSLESGAMNTEAFF.

The rearrangement links TRBV7-9 to TRBJ2-3, with D possibly matching TRBD2 (5 bases). Germline V gives CDR1 SEHNR, CDR2 FQNEAQ (reference sequence). V was shortened by 2 bases and J by 0 bases, with 6 bases between the two germline ends. The CDR3 is 14 residues long. CDR3 loop: CASSLQRSTDTQYF. For the CDR3, the DNA is TGTGCCAGCAGCTTACAGCGGAGCACAGATACGCAGTATTTT.